This T cell receptor beta chain was observed in a study of blood T cell repertoires in COVID-19. Study-level background: The analysed material was cDNA or gDNA that came from T cells, B-cell-depleted T cells, or PBMCs.

This clone was detected only once. This CDR3 region has 14 residues. V lost 0 bases, J lost 0 bases, and 3 bases lay in between. Germline V CDR1 and CDR2: KGHSH, LQKENI. The table came from immunoSEQ multiplex PCR; TCRdb's copy has only in-frame clones and leaves some out. Counted here are 150,000 to 190,000 clones, about 80% occurring once; the ten biggest clones make up more than 5.5%. Cohort assignment relied on participant-reported clinical history. The V and J genes are TRBV18 and TRBJ1-5; D not resolved. Sequencing was done on a sample of PBMCs or T cells enriched from blood (not recorded which). This clonotype was obtained from a man aged 50-60 years who had recovered from COVID-19. The CDR3 nucleotides read TGTGCCAGCTCACCACCGGCTAGCAATCAGCCCCAGCATTTT. This gives the protein CASSPPASNQPQHF.